The 7 T cell receptor beta chains below were found in one sample sequenced in a study of tumor-infiltrating lymphocytes in primary liver carcinoma. Co-extracting RNA and DNA was done with about 17-31 mg of unsorted bulk tissue as input. From around 0.5 ug of total RNA, TCR beta-specific cDNA was reverse-transcribed using a constant-region primer. Construction of TCR beta libraries relied on three successive nested multiplex PCR rounds employing slightly modified ARM-PCR. The first two PCR rounds, roughly 10 cycles each, used TRBV1-TRBV30 forward primers and a C-beta reverse primer. TCRdb processed the multiplex PCR reads anew with MiXCR; each CDR3 protein has one entry. The sample includes 80,000 to 100,000 distinct CDR3 sequences, 65% to 70% seen only once; the top ten take around 30%. Material: tumor-adjacent normal liver tissue. Source of these receptors: a man in his forties with primary liver carcinoma and hepatitis B virus infection.

In regard to this clonotype: A much larger clonotype is one base distant, so this may be a read error. This chain joins TRBV5-1 and TRBJ2-1; D is undetermined. CDR1 and CDR2 from the germline V gene are SGHRS and YFSETQ. V was shortened by 3 bases and J by 8 bases, with 12 bases between the two germline ends. CDR3 length equals 13 residues. The CDR3 reads CASSWQESHEQFF. For the CDR3, the DNA is TGCGCCAGCAGCTGGCAGGAGAGCCATGAGCAGTTCTTC.

This clonotype was counted many times. The J gene is TRBJ1-2, the V gene TRBV28, with 9 bases that match TRBD1. Trimming at V came to 5 bases and at J to 5 bases, leaving 6 bases not matched to a gene. The CDR3 has 14 residues. Germline V gene lookup returns CDR1 MDHEN and CDR2 SYDVKM. CDR3 in DNA: TGTGCCAGCAGTCTCCGGGACAGGGATTATGGCTACACCTTC. Protein sequence: CASSLRDRDYGYTF.

Regarding this clonotype: A read error may produce the germline difference seen at one junction end. The V call is TRBV11-1, the J call TRBJ1-2; D not resolved. The CDR3 covers 13 residues. Per germline, CDR1 SGHAT and CDR2 FQDESV (reference sequence). CDR3 protein: CASSLSGNYGYIF. CDR3 nucleotide sequence: TGTGCCAGCAGTCTCTCAGGCAACTATGGCTACATCTTC.

This clonotype was detected many times. CDR3 in amino acids: CASRRFEYQETQYF. CDR3 bases: TGTGCCAGCAGGCGGTTTGAGTACCAAGAGACCCAGTACTTC. The chain links TRBV13 to TRBJ2-5, with D unresolved. Per the germline V gene, CDR1 is PRHDT and CDR2 is FYEKMQ (reference sequence). This CDR3 contains 14 residues. Trimming took off 6 bases at V and 0 bases at J, with 11 bases between the two ends.

This clonotype appeared a single time. V usage is TRBV3-1 and J usage is TRBJ2-7; D remains ambiguous. The CDR3 runs 14 residues. Germline lookup yields CDR1 LGHDT and CDR2 YNNKEL (reference sequence). V shed 4 bases and J shed 5 bases, with 15 bases lying between them. The CDR3 nucleotides read TGTGCCAGCAGCCCCCGGTCTCTATTAGACGAGCAGTACTTC. This sequence encodes CASSPRSLLDEQYF.

As regards this clonotype: This may come from a read error, since a much larger clone is one base off. The chain links TRBV6-5 to TRBJ2-7; 10 positions match TRBD2. CDR1 and CDR2 (germline): MNHEY, SVGAGI. V lost 7 bases and J lost 7; bases outside the gene matches: 10. The CDR3 is 14 amino acids. CDR3 sequence reads: CASNALAGAGEQYF. The CDR3 coding sequence is TGTGCCAGCAACGCTCTAGCGGGAGCGGGGGAGCAGTACTTC.

A remark on this clonotype: One end of the junction varies from germline; a read error may be responsible. The rearrangement links TRBV6-2 or TRBV6-3 to TRBJ2-7, with a weak D call TRBD1 (6 bases). Germline values: CDR1 MNHEY, CDR2 SVGEGT. This CDR3 region has 16 residues. In DNA, the CDR3 is TGTGCCAACAGTTCGGGACAAGCCAAGAGTCCCTACGAGCAGTACTTC. Translating gives CANSSGQAKSPYEQYF.